Listed here are 18 T cell receptor beta chains from one sample, sequenced in a study of T cells in Graves' hyperthyroidism and ophthalmopathy. RNA transcripts gave rise to amplified TCR beta CDR3 regions. The TCR CDR3 first-round RT-PCR relied on the HTBI primer set. In TCRdb, the multiplex PCR reads were re-called with MiXCR into one record per CDR3 protein. The data hold roughly 400,000 distinct CDR3 sequences, with 20% to 25% observed a single time. Sequenced: blood. The receptors were gathered from a man between 50 and 59 years old with Graves' hyperthyroidism.

The table lists this clonotype with many counts. The J gene is TRBJ2-5, the V gene TRBV3-1; D is unresolved. The length of the CDR3 is 14 residues. Germline CDR1 reads LGHDT; CDR2 reads YNNKEL (reference sequence). The V end was cut by 2 bases, the J end by 4 bases, with 11 bases between. The CDR3 coding sequence is TGTGCCAGCAGCCAACATCTTGGTGGAGAGACCCAGTACTTC. It is translated as CASSQHLGGETQYF.

This clonotype was counted many times. The chain recombines TRBV18 with TRBJ1-5; 7 bases agree with TRBD1. Germline lookup yields CDR1 KGHSH and CDR2 LQKENI. The J segment lost 12 bases and the V segment lost 6 bases, leaving 5 bases of the junction unmatched. The CDR3 is made up of 11 amino acids. DNA of the CDR3: TGTGCCAGCTCGCTCGACAGGGACCAGCATTTT. Amino acid sequence: CASSLDRDQHF.

This clonotype was counted between two and nine times. The gene calls are TRBV11-3 and TRBJ2-5, with 9 nucleotides matching TRBD2. Germline CDR1 reads SGHNT; CDR2 reads YENEEA. With 4 bases clipped from V and 1 base from J, the junction kept 7 bases outside the gene matches. The CDR3 contains 16 residues. The CDR3 nucleotides are TGTGCCAGCAGCTCCGGGGGACTAGCCGGCCAAGAGACCCAGTACTTC. Translated, it gives CASSSGGLAGQETQYF.

This clonotype occurred a few times. V is TRBV5-1 and J is TRBJ2-3, with 8 bases aligning to TRBD2. Germline CDR1 SGHRS, CDR2 YFSETQ. V was pared by 4 bases and J by 5 bases, with 6 bases of the junction left unmatched. The CDR3 contains 14 residues. CDR3 coding DNA: TGCGCCAGCAGCCCTGGACTAGCCGAAGATACGCAGTATTTT. Encoded protein: CASSPGLAEDTQYF.

The rearrangement uses TRBV7-9 and TRBJ2-1; weak D call: TRBD1 (6 bases). The CDR3 loop spans 13 amino acids. V was cut by 11 bases and J by 4 bases, with 15 bases left in between. Germline values: CDR1 SEHNR, CDR2 FQNEAQ (reference sequence). In nucleotides, the CDR3 is TGTGCCGCCCCAGCAGGGGATTACAATGAGCAGTTCTTC. This codes for CAAPAGDYNEQFF.

This clonotype came up a few times. The genes are TRBV11-2 and TRBJ2-5; the match to TRBD2 covers 11 bases. Germline CDR1 SGHAT, CDR2 FQNNGV. The V and J ends lost 1 base and 2 bases, in that order; junction bases with no gene match: 0. The CDR3 extends over 15 amino acids. The CDR3 DNA follows: TGTGCCAGCAGCTTAGTAGCGGGAGGGCAAGAGACCCAGTACTTC. This encodes CASSLVAGGQETQYF.

A remark on this clonotype: The junction departs from germline at one end; a sequencing error may be responsible. This chain uses TRBV7-9 with TRBJ2-3; 8 bases match TRBD1. In germline, CDR1 is SEHNR, CDR2 FQNEAQ (reference sequence). The CDR3 contains 15 residues. The DNA of the CDR3 is TGTGCCAGCTCTAGGGACAGGTCCGGCACAAATACGCAGTATTTT. Protein sequence: CASSRDRSGTNTQYF.

The chain has TRBV15 and TRBJ1-1; unclear D gene. Deletions cut 1 base from V and 3 bases from J, with 9 bases between. CDR3 size: 14 residues. Germline CDR1 LNHNV, CDR2 YYDKDF (reference sequence). As DNA, the CDR3 is TGTGCCACCAGCAGAGGTGAGGGTGACACTGAAGCTTTCTTT. Protein sequence: CATSRGEGDTEAFF.

The CDR3 bases are TGTGCCAGTAGTATCCGGACTCCCATATACCGGGGGGTGGCTGGAAACACCATATATTTT. Translated: CASSIRTPIYRGVAGNTIYF. The J gene is TRBJ1-3, the V gene TRBV19; D is perhaps TRBD1 (5 bases). V lost 3 bases and J 2 bases, leaving 26 bases between the germline ends. Germline CDR1 and CDR2: LNHDA and SQIVND (reference sequence). The length of the CDR3 is 20 residues.

In its sample, this clonotype was seen many times. The rearrangement joins TRBV2 to TRBJ2-1; maybe TRBD2 (5 bases). The CDR3 extends over 13 amino acids. Germline values: CDR1 SNHLY, CDR2 FYNNEI. V lost 6 bases, J lost 7 bases, and 13 bases lay in between. CDR3 DNA: TGTGCCAGCAGCTACGAGGGTGGTAATGAGCAGTTCTTC. Protein product: CASSYEGGNEQFF.

The J gene is TRBJ1-4, the V gene TRBV27, with D possibly matching TRBD1 (6 bases). Per germline, CDR1 MNHEY and CDR2 SMNVEV (reference sequence). V lost 3 bases and J 8 bases, leaving 13 bases between the germline ends. CDR3 length: 14 residues. The CDR3 nucleotides read TGTGCCAGCAGTTTTAGGGGGGCGGAGGAAAAACTGTTTTTT. Its protein product is CASSFRGAEEKLFF.

This clonotype was picked up a small number of times. The chain carries TRBV4-1 and TRBJ1-2, with 12 bases that match TRBD1. Germline trimming cut 0 bases from V and 6 bases from J; bases unmatched to any gene: 8. The CDR3 sequence is 17 residues long. In germline, CDR1 is MGHRA, CDR2 YSYEKL. The CDR3 sequence: CASSQDLGTGGGNGYTF. The CDR3 nucleotides read TGCGCCAGCAGCCAAGATCTGGGGACAGGGGGCGGAAATGGCTACACCTTC.

This clonotype was detected many times. As DNA, the CDR3 is TGTGCCAGCAGCCAAAACAGGGGAACGCAGTATTTT. Protein product: CASSQNRGTQYF. This rearrangement joins TRBV3-1 to TRBJ2-3, with TRBD1 matching 7 bases. Losses at the gene ends were 2 bases for V and 9 bases for J; bases not matched to a gene: 2. Germline loops: CDR1 LGHDT, CDR2 YNNKEL (reference sequence). The CDR3 runs to 12 residues.

V usage is TRBV2 and J usage is TRBJ2-3; 9 nucleotides agree with TRBD2. The junction had 12 bases not matched to a gene; V was cut back by 6 bases and J by 2 bases. The CDR3 spans 17 residues. The germline V gene has CDR1 SNHLY and CDR2 FYNNEI. DNA for the CDR3: TGTGCCAGCAGACTACCGGCCCGGACTAGCGTCACAGATACGCAGTATTTT. As protein: CASRLPARTSVTDTQYF.

V and J are TRBV5-6 and TRBJ2-7; tentative D call: TRBD1 (6 bases). From germline, CDR1 is SGHDT and CDR2 YYEEEE. Trimming stripped 4 bases from V and 6 bases from J, with 17 bases between. The CDR3 is 14 amino acids. The CDR3 region has the DNA TGTGCCAGCAGCAGTACAGGGCGGATAGGCGAGCAGTACTTC. As protein: CASSSTGRIGEQYF.

This chain joins TRBV29-1 and TRBJ2-5; the match to TRBD1 covers 7 bases. V shed 4 bases and J 2 bases; nucleotides not matched to a gene: 7. Germline V lookup: CDR1 SQVTM, CDR2 ANQGSEA. The CDR3 spans 14 residues. The CDR3 DNA reads as TGCAGCGTTGGGACGGGGACAGCTCAAGAGACCCAGTACTTC. Translation: CSVGTGTAQETQYF.

The rearrangement uses TRBV12-3 or TRBV12-4 and TRBJ2-7; D call uncertain. The length of the CDR3 is 12 residues. V lost 10 bases and J 0 bases, leaving 10 bases between the germline ends. In nucleotides, the CDR3 is TGTGCCAAATCAGGAAACTCCTACGAGCAGTACTTC. Amino acids: CAKSGNSYEQYF.

The V gene is TRBV18, the J gene TRBJ2-7, with D tentatively TRBD1 (6 bases). Per germline, CDR1 KGHSH and CDR2 LQKENI. V dropped 3 bases and J dropped 5 bases, with 14 bases sitting between them. The CDR3 consists of 14 residues. The CDR3 reads CASSPQQGFHEQYF. In DNA, the CDR3 is TGTGCCAGCTCACCTCAACAGGGTTTTCACGAGCAGTACTTC.